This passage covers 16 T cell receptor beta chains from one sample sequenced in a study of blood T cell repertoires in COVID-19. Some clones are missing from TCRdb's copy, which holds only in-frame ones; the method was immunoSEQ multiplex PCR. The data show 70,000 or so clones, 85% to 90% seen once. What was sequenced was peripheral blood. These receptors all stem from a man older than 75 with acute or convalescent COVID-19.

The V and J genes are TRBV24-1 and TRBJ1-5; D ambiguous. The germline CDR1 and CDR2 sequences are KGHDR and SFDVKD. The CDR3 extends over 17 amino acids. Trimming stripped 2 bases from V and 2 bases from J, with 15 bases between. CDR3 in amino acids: CATSDSGVGRGNQPQHF. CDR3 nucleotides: TGTGCCACCAGTGATTCCGGGGTTGGGCGGGGCAATCAGCCCCAGCATTTT.

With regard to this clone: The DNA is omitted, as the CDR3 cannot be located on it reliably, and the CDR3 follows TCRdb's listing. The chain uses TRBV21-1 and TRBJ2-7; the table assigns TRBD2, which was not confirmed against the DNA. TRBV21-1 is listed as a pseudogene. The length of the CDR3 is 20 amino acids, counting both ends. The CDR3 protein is CASRRSTGGVGSGSCYEQYF.

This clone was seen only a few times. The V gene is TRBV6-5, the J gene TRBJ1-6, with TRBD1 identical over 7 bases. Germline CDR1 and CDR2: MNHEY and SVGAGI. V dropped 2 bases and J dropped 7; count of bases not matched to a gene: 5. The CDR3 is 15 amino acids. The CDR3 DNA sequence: TGTGCCAGCAGTTACCAACCAGGGGGAAATTCACCCCTCCACTTT. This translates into CASSYQPGGNSPLHF.

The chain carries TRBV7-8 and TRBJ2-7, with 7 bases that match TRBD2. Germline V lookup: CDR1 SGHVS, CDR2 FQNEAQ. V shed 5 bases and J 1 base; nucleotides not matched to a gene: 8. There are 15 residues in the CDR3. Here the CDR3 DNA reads TGTGCCAGCAGCCCCGACCTAGCGGTATCCTACGAGCAGTACTTC. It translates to CASSPDLAVSYEQYF.

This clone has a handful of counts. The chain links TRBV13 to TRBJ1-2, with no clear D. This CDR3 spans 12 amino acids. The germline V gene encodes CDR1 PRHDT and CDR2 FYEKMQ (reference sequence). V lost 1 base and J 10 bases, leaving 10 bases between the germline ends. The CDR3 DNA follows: TGTGCCAGCAGCTTAGCGGGTGGAGACTACACCTTC. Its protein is CASSLAGGDYTF.

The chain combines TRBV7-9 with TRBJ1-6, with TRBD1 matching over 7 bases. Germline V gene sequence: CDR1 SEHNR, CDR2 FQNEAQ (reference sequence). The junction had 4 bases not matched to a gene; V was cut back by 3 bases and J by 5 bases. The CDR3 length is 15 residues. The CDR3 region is CASSLRDSNNSPLHF. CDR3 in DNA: TGTGCCAGCAGCTTGAGGGACAGCAATAATTCACCCCTCCACTTT.

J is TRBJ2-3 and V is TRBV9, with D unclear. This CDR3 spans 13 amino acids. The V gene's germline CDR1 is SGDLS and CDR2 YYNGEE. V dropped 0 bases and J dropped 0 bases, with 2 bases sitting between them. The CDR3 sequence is CASSVASTDTQYF. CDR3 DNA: TGTGCCAGCAGCGTAGCTAGCACAGATACGCAGTATTTT.

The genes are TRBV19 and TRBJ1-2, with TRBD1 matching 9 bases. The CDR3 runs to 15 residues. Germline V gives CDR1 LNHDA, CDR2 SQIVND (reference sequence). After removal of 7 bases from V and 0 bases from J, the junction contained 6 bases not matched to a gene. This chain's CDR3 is CASTRTGAANYGYTF. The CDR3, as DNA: TGTGCCAGTACTAGGACAGGGGCAGCTAACTATGGCTACACCTTC.

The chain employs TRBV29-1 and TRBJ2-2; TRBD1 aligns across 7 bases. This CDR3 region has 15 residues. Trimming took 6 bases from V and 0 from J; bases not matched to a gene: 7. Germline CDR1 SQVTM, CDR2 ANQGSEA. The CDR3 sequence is CSVGTETANTGELFF. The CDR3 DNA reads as TGCAGCGTGGGGACAGAGACTGCGAACACCGGGGAGCTGTTTTTT.

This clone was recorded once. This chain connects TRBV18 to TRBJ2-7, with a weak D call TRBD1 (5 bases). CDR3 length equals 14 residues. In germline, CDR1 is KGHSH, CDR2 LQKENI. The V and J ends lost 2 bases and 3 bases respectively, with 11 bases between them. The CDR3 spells CASSPRDRGYEQYF. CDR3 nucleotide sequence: TGTGCCAGCTCACCAAGAGATAGGGGCTACGAGCAGTACTTC.

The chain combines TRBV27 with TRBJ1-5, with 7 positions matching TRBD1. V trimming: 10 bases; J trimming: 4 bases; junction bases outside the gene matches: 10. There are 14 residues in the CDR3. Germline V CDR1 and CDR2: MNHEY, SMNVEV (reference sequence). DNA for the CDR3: TGTGCCACCCAGACAGGGTCACATAATCAGCCCCAGCATTTT. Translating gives CATQTGSHNQPQHF.

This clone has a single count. Written as DNA, the CDR3 is TGTGCCAGCAGTTGGGGACAGGGGGCTACAGATACGCAGTATTTT. Protein sequence: CASSWGQGATDTQYF. The chain recombines TRBV6-5 with TRBJ2-3; 12 bases fit TRBD1. This CDR3 comprises 15 residues. CDR1 and CDR2 from the germline V gene are MNHEY and SVGAGI. V shed 4 bases and J 3 bases; nucleotides not matched to a gene: 2.

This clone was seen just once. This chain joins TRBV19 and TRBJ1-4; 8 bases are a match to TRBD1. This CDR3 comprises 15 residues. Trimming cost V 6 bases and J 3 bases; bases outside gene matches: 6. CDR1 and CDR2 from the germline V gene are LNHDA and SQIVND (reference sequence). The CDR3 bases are TGTGCCAGTAGCCTGACAGGGGCGGCTAATGAAAAACTGTTTTTT. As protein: CASSLTGAANEKLFF.

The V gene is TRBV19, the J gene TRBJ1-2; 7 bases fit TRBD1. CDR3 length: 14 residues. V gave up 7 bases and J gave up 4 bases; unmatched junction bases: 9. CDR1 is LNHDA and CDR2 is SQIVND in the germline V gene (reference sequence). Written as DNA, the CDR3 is TGTGCCAGTATCATAGGCCCAGGGGGCTATGGCTACACCTTC. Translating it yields CASIIGPGGYGYTF.

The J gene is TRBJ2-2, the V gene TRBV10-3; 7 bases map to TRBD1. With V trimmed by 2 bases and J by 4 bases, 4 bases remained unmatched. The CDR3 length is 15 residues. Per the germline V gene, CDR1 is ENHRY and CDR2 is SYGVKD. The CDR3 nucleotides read TGTGCCATCAGTGAGACGGACAGGCTCACCGGGGAGCTGTTTTTT. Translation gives CAISETDRLTGELFF.

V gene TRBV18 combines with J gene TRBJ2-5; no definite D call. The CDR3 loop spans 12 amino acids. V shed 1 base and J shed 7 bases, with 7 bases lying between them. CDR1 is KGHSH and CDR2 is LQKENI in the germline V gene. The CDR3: CASSPRARTQYF. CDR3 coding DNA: TGTGCCAGCTCACCACGGGCTCGGACCCAGTACTTC.